This T cell receptor (beta chain) was identified during a study of blood T cell repertoires in COVID-19. Study summary: Samples taken during acute and convalescent COVID-19 were collected in the United States, Italy and Spain. The cDNA or gDNA used as material had been derived from T cells, B-cell-depleted T cells, or PBMCs.

This clone appeared many times. Authors' analysis steps: Using reference gene primer amplification, nucleated cell counts were estimated. Produced via immunoSEQ multiplex PCR; TCRdb's table is partial and in-frame only. That table is the source of V, J and clone size, and D and trimming were worked out from the DNA. The sample has 90,000 or so clones, less than 75% seen once. Trimming cost V 5 bases and J 5 bases; bases outside gene matches: 6. CDR3 length equals 15 residues. The germline gives CDR1 SGHAT, CDR2 FQNNGV. Sequencing was performed on peripheral blood. The TCR sequence derives from a woman aged 60-75 years in a cohort sampled during active or convalescent COVID-19. V gene TRBV11-2 combines with J gene TRBJ2-1; 10 bases map to TRBD2. In nucleotides, the CDR3 is TGTGCCAGCAGCCGAAGCGGGGGGGCCAACAATGAGCAGTTCTTC. Protein product: CASSRSGGANNEQFF.